This T cell receptor (beta chain) was sequenced in a study of blood T cells in healthy people across ages. Every donor gave 8 to 10 milliliters of peripheral blood. Total RNA was extracted at no less than 5.5 micrograms per sample. With a J-beta primer mix and a sample-barcoded 5' primer, a second PCR ran roughly 6 to 11 cycles. TCRdb passed the 5' RACE reads through MiXCR, listing each CDR3 protein once. The sample lists hundreds of thousands of distinct CDR3 sequences, roughly 25% occurring once. Unmatched junction bases numbered 8, after V lost 5 bases and J lost 4 bases. The CDR3 is 16 amino acids. This clonotype was seen only a few times. This same sample was also taken into another study, of T cells of mothers and their children. That report adds: The study obtained over 9.5 million TCR beta CDR3 reads per mother and some 3 million per child.

Sequenced material: blood. The clonotype originates from a boy younger than 18 in good health. The chain combines TRBV12-3 or TRBV12-4 with TRBJ2-6; 7 nucleotides match TRBD1. CDR3 amino acids: CASSIAGQAGANVLTF. Here the CDR3 DNA reads TGTGCCAGCAGTATCGCCGGACAGGCCGGGGCCAACGTCCTGACTTTC.